This T cell receptor beta chain was recorded in a study of T cell repertoires in cytomegalovirus infection. For the study at large: Public TCR beta signatures indicated both CMV infection and matching HLA type.

The V and J ends lost 1 base and 3 bases, in that order; junction bases with no gene match: 9. This CDR3 has 17 residues. Germline V gene sequence: CDR1 SGHVS, CDR2 FQNEAQ. TCRdb ran MiXCR on the reads and lists one entry per CDR3 protein. There are 100,000 to 150,000 distinct CDR3 sequences in the sample; roughly a third occur only once, and about 54% lies in the top ten. Comment on this clonotype: Its antigen is not known.

Overall study findings and caveats: Clonotype analysis showed dominance of the ex vivo response by HLA-C-restricted CMV-specific TCR beta clonotypes. Summed frequency of shared TCR beta families picked out CMV carriers who also had the relevant HLA.

The sample was CD8+ T cells from cultured PBMCs, taken from culture after CMV antigen stimulation. This TCR was recovered from a human donor in good health (CMV status not recorded). Some clones in this sample may be carry-over from other donors' samples. The chain carries TRBV7-8 and TRBJ2-7, with 10 bases lining up with TRBD2. The CDR3 protein is CASSLVVPRTSGYEQYF. CDR3 DNA sequence: TGTGCCAGCAGCTTAGTAGTCCCACGGACTAGCGGCTACGAGCAGTACTTC.